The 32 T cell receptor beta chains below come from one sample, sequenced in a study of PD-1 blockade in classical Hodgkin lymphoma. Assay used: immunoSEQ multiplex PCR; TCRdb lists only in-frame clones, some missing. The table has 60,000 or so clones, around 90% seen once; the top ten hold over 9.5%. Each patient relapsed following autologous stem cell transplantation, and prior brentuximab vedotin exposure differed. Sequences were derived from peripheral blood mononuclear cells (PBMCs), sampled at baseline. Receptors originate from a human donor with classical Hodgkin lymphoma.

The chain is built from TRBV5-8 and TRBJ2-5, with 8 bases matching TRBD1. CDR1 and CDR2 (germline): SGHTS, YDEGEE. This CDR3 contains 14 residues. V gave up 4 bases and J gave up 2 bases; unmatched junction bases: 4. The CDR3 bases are TGTGCCAGCAGCGCCCGGACAGGGCAAGAGACCCAGTACTTC. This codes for CASSARTGQETQYF.

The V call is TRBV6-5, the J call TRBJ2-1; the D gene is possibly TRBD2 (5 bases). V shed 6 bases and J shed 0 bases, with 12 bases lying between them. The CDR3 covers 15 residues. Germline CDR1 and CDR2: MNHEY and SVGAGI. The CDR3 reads CASRGTRSSYNEQFF. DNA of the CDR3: TGTGCCAGCAGAGGCACTAGGAGCTCCTACAATGAGCAGTTCTTC.

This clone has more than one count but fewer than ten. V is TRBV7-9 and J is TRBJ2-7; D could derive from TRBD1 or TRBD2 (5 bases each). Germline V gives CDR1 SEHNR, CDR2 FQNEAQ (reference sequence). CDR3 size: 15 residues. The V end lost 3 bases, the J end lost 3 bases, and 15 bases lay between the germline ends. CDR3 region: CASSLGDPRFYEQYF. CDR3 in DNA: TGTGCCAGCAGCTTGGGGGACCCAAGATTCTACGAGCAGTACTTC.

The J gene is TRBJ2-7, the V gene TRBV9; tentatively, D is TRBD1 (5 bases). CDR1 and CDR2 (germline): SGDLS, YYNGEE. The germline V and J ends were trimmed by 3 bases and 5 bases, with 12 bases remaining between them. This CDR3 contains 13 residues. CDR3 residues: CASSASLGDEQYF. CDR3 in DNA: TGTGCCAGCAGCGCCAGCCTAGGGGACGAGCAGTACTTC.

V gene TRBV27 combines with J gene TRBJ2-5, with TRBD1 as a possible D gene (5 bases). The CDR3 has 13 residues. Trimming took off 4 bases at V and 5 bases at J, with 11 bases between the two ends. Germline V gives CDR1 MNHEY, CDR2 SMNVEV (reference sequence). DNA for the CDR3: TGTGCCAGCAGTTGGGGCCCAACGGAGACCCAGTACTTC. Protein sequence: CASSWGPTETQYF.

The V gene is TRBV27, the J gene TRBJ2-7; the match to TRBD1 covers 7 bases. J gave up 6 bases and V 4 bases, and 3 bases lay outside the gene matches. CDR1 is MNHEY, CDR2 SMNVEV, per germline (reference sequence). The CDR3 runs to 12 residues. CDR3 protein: CASSYRGSEQYF. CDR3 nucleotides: TGTGCCAGCAGTTACAGGGGTAGCGAGCAGTACTTC.

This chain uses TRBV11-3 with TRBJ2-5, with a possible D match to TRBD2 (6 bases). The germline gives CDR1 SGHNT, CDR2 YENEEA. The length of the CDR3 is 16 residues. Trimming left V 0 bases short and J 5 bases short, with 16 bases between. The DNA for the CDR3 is TGTGCCAGCAGCTTAGATGGGGGACGGGGGTCGGAGACCCAGTACTTC. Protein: CASSLDGGRGSETQYF.

This CDR3 is CASSGGGGATYNEQFF. Written as DNA, the CDR3 is TGTGCCAGCAGTGGGGGGGGAGGGGCAACATACAATGAGCAGTTCTTC. This chain joins TRBV27 and TRBJ2-1, with 7 bases fitting TRBD2. V dropped 5 bases and J dropped 4; count of bases not matched to a gene: 11. CDR3 length: 16 amino acids. Germline CDR1 is MNHEY and CDR2 is SMNVEV (reference sequence).

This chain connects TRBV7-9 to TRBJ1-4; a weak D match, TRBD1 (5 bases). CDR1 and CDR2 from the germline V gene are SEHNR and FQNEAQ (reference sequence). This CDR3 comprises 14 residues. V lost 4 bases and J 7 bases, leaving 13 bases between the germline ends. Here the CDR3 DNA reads TGTGCCAGCAGCTCCGACCCGGGGGGTGAAAAACTGTTTTTT. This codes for CASSSDPGGEKLFF.

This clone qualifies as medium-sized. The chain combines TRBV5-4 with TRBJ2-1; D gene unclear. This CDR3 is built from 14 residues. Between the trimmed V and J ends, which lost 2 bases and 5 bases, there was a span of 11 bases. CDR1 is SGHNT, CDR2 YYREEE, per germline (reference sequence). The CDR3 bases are TGTGCCAGCAGCTTCATTCACGGAAACAATGAGCAGTTCTTC. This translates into CASSFIHGNNEQFF.

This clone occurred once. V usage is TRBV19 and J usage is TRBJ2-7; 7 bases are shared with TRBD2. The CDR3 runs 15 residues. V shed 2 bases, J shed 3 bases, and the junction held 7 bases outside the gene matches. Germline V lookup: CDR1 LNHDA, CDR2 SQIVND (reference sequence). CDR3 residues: CASSITTLAVYEQYF. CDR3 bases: TGTGCCAGTAGTATAACCACCCTAGCGGTCTACGAGCAGTACTTC.

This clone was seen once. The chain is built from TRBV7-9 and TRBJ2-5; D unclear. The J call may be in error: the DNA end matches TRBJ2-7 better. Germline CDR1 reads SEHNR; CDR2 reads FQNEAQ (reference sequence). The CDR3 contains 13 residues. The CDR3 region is CASSLVNNYEQYF. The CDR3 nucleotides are TGTGCCAGCAGCTTAGTGAACAACTACGAGCAGTACTTC.

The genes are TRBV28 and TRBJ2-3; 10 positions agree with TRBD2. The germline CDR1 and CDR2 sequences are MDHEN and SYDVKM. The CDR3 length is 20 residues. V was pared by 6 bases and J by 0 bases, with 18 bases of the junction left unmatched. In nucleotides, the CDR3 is TGTGCCAGCAGCCATTTTCTAGCGGGAGAGGGGGAGGGGAGCACAGATACGCAGTATTTT. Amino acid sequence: CASSHFLAGEGEGSTDTQYF.

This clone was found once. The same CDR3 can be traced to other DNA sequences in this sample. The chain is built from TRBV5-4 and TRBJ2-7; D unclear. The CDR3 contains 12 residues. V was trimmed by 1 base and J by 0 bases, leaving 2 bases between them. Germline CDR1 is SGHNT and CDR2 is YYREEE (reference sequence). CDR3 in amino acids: CASSLPSYEQYF. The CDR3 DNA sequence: TGTGCCAGCAGCTTGCCCTCCTACGAGCAGTACTTC. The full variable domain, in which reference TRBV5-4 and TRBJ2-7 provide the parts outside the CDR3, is ETGVTQSPTHLIKTRGQQVTLRCSSQSGHNTVSWYQQALGQGPQFIFQYYREEENGRGNFPPRFSGLQFPNYSSELNVNALELDDSALYLCASSLPSYEQYFGPGTRLTVT.

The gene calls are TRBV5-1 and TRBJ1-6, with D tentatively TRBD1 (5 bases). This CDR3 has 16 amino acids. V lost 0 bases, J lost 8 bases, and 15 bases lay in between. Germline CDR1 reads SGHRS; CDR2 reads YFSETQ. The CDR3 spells CASSLGSPGSDSPLHF. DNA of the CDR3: TGCGCCAGCAGCTTGGGGTCCCCAGGGTCCGATTCACCCCTCCACTTT.

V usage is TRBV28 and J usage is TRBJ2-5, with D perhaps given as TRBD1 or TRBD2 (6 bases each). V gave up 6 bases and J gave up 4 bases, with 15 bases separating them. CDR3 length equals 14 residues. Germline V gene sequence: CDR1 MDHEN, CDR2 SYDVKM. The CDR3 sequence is CASSQRGGGETQYF. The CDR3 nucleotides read TGTGCCAGCAGCCAACGAGGGGGAGGAGAGACCCAGTACTTC.

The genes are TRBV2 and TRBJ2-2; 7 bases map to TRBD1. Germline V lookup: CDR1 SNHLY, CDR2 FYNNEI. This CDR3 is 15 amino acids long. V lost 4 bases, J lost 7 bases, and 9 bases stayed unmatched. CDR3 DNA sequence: TGTGCCAGCAGTGTTCGTAGACAGGGAGACGGGGAGCTGTTTTTT. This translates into CASSVRRQGDGELFF.

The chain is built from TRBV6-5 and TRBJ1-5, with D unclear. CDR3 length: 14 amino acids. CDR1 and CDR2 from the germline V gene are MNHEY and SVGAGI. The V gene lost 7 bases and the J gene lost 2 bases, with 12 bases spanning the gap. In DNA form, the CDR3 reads TGTGCCAGCAACCCCTACCGCCGCAATCAGCCCCAGCATTTT. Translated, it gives CASNPYRRNQPQHF.

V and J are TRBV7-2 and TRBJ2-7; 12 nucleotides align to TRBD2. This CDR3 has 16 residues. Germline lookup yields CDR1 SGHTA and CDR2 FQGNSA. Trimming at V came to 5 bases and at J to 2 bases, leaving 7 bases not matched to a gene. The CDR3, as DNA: TGTGCCAGCAGCCCACTAGCGGGGGGCGCCACCTACGAGCAGTACTTC. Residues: CASSPLAGGATYEQYF.

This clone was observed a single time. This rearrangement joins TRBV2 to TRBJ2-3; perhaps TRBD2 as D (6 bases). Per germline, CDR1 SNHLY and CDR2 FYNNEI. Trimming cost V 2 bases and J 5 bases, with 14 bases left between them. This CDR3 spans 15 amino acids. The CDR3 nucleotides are TGTGCCAGCAGTGAAAGGTCGACTAGAGGAGATACGCAGTATTTT. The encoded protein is CASSERSTRGDTQYF.

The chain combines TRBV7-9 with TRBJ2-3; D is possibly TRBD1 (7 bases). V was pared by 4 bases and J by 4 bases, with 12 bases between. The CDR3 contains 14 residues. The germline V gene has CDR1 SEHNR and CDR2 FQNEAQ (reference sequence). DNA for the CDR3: TGTGCCAGCAGCTCTTCAGGGGGGCCAGATACGCAGTATTTT. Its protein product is CASSSSGGPDTQYF.

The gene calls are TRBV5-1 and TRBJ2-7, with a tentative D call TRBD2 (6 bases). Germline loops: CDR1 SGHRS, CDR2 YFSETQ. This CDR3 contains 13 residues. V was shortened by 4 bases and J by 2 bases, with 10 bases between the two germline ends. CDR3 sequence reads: CASSAGIPYEQYF. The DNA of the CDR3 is TGCGCCAGCAGCGCGGGAATACCCTACGAGCAGTACTTC.

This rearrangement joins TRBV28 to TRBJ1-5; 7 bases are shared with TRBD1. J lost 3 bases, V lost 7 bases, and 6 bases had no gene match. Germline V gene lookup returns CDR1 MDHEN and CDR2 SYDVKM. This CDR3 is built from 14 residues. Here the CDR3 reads CASTSDRPNQPQHF. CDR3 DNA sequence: TGTGCCAGCACCTCGGACAGGCCCAATCAGCCCCAGCATTTT.

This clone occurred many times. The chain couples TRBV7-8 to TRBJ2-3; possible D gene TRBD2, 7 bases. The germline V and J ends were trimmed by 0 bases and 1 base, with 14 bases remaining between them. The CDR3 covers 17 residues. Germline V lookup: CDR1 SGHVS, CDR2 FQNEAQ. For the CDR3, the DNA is TGTGCCAGCAGCTTAGCGAAGGGGGGGGGCCGCACAGATACGCAGTATTTT. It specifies CASSLAKGGGRTDTQYF.

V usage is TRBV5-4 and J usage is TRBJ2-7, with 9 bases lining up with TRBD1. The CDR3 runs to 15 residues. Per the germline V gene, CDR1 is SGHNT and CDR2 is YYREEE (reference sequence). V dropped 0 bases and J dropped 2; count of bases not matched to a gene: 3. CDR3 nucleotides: TGTGCCAGCAGCTTGGGACAGGGGGGTCCCTACGAGCAGTACTTC. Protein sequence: CASSLGQGGPYEQYF.

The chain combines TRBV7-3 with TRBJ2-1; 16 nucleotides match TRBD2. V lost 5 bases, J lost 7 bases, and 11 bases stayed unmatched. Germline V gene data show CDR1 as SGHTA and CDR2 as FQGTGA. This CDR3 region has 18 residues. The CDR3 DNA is TGTGCCAGCAGCCCCGGGACTAGCGGGAGGGCCAAAATAAATGAGCAGTTCTTC. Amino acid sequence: CASSPGTSGRAKINEQFF.

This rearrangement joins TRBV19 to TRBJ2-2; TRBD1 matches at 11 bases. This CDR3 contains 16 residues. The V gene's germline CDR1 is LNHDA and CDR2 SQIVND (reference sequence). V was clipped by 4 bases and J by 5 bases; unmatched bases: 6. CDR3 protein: CASSTGQGVRTGELFF. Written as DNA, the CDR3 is TGTGCCAGTAGTACGGGACAGGGGGTAAGGACCGGGGAGCTGTTTTTT.

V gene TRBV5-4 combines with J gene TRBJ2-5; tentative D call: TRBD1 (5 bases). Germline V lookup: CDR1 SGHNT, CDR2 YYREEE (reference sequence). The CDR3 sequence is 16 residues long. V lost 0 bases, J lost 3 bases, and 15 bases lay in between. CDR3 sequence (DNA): TGTGCCAGCAGCTTGGGGCTTTGGGGCGGCGAAGAGACCCAGTACTTC. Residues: CASSLGLWGGEETQYF.

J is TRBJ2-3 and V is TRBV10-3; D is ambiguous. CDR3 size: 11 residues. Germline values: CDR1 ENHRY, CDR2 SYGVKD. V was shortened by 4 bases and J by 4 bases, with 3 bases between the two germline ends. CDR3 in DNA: TGTGCCATCAGTGGCGCAGATACGCAGTATTTT. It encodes CAISGADTQYF.

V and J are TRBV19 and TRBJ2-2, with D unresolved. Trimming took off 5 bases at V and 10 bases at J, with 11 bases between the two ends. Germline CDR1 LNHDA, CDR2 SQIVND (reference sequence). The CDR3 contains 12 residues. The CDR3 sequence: CASSSDRSELFF. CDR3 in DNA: TGTGCCAGTAGTTCCGATAGATCGGAGCTGTTTTTT.

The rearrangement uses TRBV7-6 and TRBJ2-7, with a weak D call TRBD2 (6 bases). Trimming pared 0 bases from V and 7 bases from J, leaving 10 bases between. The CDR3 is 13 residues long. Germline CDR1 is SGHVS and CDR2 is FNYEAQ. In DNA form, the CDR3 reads TGTGCCAGCAGCTTAGCGGGGCGGGGAGAGCAGTACTTC. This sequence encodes CASSLAGRGEQYF.

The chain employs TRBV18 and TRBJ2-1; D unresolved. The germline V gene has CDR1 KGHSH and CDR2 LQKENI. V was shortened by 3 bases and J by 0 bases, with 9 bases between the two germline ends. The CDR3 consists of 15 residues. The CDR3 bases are TGTGCCAGCTCACCCGCCCGGGTCTCCTACAATGAGCAGTTCTTC. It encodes CASSPARVSYNEQFF.